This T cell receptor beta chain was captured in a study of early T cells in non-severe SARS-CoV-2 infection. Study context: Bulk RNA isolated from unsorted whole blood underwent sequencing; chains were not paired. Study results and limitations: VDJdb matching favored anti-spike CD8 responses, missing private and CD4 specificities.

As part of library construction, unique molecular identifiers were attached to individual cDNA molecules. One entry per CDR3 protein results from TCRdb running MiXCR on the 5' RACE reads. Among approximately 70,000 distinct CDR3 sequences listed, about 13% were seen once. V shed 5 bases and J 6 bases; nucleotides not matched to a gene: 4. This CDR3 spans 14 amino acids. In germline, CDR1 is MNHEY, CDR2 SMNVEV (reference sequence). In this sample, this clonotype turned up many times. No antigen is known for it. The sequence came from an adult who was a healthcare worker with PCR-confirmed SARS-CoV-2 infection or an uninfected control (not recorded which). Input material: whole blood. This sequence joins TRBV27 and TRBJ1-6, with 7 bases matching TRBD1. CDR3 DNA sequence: TGTGCCAGCAGTAGGGGACAGATTAATTCACCCCTCCACTTT. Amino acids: CASSRGQINSPLHF.